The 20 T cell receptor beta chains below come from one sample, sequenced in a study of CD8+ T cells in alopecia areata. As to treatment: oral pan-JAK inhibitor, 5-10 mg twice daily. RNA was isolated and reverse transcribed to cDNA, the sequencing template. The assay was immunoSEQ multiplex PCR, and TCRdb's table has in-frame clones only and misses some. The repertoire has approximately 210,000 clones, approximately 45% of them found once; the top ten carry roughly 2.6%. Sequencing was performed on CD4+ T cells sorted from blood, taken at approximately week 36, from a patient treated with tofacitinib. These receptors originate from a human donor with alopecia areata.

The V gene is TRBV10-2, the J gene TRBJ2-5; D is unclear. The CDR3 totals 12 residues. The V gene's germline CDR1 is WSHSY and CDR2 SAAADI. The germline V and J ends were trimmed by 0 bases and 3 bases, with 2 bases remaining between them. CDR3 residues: CASSESKETQYF. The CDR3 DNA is TGCGCCAGCAGTGAGTCGAAAGAGACCCAGTACTTC.

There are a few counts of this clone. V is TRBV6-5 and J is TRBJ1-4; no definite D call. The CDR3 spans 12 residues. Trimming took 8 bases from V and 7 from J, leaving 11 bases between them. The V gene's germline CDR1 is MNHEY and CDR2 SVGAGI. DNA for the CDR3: TGTGCCAGCGGGCTGCGGGGTGAAAAACTGTTTTTT. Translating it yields CASGLRGEKLFF.

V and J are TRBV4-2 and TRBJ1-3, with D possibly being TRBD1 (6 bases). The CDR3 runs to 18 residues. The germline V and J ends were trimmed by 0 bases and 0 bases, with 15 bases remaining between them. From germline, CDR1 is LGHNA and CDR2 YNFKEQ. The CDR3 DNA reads TGTGCCAGCAGCCAAGAGTTGGCACGGGGGGCCTCTGGAAACACCATATATTTT. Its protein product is CASSQELARGASGNTIYF.

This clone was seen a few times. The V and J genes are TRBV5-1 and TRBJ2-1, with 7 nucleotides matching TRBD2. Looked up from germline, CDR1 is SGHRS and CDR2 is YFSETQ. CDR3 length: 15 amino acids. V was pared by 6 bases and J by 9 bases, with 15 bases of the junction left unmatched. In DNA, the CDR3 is TGCGCCAGCACCTCCACTAGCGCTACCAACAGTGAGCAGTTCTTC. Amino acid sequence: CASTSTSATNSEQFF.

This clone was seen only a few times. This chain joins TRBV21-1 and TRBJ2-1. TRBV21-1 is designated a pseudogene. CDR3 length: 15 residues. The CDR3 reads CASSKGLAQGIEQFF. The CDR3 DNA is TGTGCCAGCAGCAAAGGCTTAGCGCAGGGAATTGAGCAGTTCTTC.

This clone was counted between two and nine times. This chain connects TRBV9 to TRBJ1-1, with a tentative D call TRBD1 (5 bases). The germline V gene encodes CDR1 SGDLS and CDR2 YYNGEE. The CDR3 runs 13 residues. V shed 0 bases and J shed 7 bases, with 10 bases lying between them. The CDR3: CASSVVRGGEAFF. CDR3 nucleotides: TGTGCCAGCAGCGTAGTACGGGGGGGTGAAGCTTTCTTT. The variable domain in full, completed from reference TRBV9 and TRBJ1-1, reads DSGVTQTPKHLITATGQRVTLRCSPRSGDLSVYWYQQSLDQGLQFLIQYYNGEERAKGNILERFSAQQFPDLHSELNLSSLELGDSALYFCASSVVRGGEAFFGQGTRLTVV.

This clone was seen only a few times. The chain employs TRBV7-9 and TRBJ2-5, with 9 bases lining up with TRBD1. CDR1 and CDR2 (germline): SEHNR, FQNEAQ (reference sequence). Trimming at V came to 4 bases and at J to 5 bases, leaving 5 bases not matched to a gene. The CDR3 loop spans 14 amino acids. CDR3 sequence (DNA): TGTGCCAGCAGCTCACACAGGGGGCGGGAGACCCAGTACTTC. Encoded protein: CASSSHRGRETQYF.

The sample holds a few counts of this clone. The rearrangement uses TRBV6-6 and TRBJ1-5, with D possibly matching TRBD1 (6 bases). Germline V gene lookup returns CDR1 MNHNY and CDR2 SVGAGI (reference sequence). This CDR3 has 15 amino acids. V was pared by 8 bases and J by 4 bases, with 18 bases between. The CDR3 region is CASQILRQVNQPQHF. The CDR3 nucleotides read TGTGCCAGCCAAATCCTTAGACAGGTTAATCAGCCCCAGCATTTT.

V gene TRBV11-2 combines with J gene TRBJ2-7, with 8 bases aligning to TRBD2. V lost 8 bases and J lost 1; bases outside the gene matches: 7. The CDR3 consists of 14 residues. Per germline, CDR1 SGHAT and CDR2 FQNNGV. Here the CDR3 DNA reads TGTGCCAGCTCCCTCGAGCGGGAGTCCTACGAGCAGTACTTC. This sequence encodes CASSLERESYEQYF.

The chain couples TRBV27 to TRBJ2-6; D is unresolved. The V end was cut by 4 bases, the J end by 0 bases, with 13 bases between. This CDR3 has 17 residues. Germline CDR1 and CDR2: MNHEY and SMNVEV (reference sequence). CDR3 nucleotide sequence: TGTGCCAGCAGTTCTCAATCGACGGGCTCTGGGGCCAACGTCCTGACTTTC. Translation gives CASSSQSTGSGANVLTF.

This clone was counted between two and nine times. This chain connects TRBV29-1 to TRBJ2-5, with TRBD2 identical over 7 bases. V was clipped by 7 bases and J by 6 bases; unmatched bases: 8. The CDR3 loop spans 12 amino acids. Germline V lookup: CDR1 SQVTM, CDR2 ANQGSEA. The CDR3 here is CSAAGDGKTQYF. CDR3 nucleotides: TGCAGCGCGGCGGGAGATGGGAAGACCCAGTACTTC.

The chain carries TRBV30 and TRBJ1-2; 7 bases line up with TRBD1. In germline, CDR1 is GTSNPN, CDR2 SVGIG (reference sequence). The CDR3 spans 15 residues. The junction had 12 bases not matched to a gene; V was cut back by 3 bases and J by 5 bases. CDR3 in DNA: TGTGCCTGGAGCCGCAGGGGGGTCAGCATATATGGCTACACCTTC. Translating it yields CAWSRRGVSIYGYTF.

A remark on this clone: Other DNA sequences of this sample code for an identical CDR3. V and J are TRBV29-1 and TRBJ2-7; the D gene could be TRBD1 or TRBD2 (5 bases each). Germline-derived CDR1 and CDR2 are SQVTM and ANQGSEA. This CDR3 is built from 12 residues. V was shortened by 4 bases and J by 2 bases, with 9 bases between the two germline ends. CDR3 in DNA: TGCAGCGTTGGTTGGGGGACCTACGAGCAGTACTTC. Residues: CSVGWGTYEQYF.

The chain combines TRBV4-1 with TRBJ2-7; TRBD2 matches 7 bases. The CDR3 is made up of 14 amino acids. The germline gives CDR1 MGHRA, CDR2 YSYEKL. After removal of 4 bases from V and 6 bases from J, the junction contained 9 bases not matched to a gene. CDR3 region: CASSLPRGGSEQYF. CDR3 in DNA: TGCGCCAGCAGCCTTCCTCGGGGCGGGAGCGAGCAGTACTTC.

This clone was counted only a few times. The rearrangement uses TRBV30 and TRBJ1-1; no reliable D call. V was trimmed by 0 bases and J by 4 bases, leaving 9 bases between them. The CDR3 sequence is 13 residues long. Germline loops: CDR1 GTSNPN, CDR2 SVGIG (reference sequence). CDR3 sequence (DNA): TGTGCCTGGAGTGTACCGGGGTTCACTGAAGCTTTCTTT. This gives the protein CAWSVPGFTEAFF.

The CDR3 loop is CASSWTGDGYTF. The CDR3 nucleotides read TGTGCCAGCAGCTGGACAGGGGATGGCTACACCTTC. The rearrangement links TRBV6-6 to TRBJ1-2; TRBD1 matches 9 bases. Trimming cost V 6 bases and J 6 bases; bases outside gene matches: 2. The CDR3 runs 12 residues. Germline loops: CDR1 MNHNY, CDR2 SVGAGI (reference sequence).

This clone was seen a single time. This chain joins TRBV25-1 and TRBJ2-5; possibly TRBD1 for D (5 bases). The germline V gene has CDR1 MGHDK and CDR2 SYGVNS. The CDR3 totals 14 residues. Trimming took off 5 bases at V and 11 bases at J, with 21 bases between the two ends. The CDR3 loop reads CASSPPGRGRGQYF. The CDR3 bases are TGTGCCAGCAGTCCCCCCGGTAGGGGAAGGGGTCAGTACTTC.

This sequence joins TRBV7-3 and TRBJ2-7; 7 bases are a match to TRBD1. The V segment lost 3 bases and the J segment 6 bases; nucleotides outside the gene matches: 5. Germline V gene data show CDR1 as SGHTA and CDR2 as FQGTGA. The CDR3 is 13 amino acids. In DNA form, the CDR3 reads TGTGCCAGCAGCTTGGGACAGACGGGCGAGCAGTACTTC. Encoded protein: CASSLGQTGEQYF.

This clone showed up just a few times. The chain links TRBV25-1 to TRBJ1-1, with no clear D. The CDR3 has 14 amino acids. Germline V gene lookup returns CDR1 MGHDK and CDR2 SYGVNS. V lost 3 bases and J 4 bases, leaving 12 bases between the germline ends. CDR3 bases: TGTGCCAGCAGTGAGCACCGAGGCATCACTGAAGCTTTCTTT. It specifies CASSEHRGITEAFF.

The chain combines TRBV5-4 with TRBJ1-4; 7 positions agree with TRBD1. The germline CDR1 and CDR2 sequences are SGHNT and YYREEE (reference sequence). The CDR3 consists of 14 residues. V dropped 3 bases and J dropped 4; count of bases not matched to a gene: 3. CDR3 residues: CASSYRGLNEKLFF. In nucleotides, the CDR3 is TGTGCCAGCAGCTACAGGGGACTTAATGAAAAACTGTTTTTT.